Following are 30 T cell receptor beta chains from one sample sequenced in a study of cytomegalovirus exposure and HLA in healthy donors. The PCR had 60 Vbeta and 13 Jbeta primers. TCRdb keeps only in-frame clones here, not all; method: immunoSEQ multiplex PCR. The sample comprises roughly 200,000 clones, around 80% of which are singletons, and approximately 3.7% rests with the top ten. The specimen sequenced was PBMCs. These receptors all stem from a woman aged 60-75 years in good health and CMV-seropositive.

The DNA of the CDR3 is TGTGCCAGCAGCTTAGGACAGGGGGGTCAGCCCCAGCATTTT. It yields the protein CASSLGQGGQPQHF. The chain combines TRBV7-9 with TRBJ1-5, with 9 bases lining up with TRBD1. Germline CDR1 reads SEHNR; CDR2 reads FQNEAQ (reference sequence). This CDR3 spans 14 amino acids. The junction had 1 base not matched to a gene; V was cut back by 1 base and J by 6 bases. The whole variable domain, filled in from reference TRBV7-9 and TRBJ1-5, reads DTGVSQNPRHKITKRGQNVTFRCDPISEHNRLYWYRQTLGQGPEFLTYFQNEAQLEKSRLLSDRFSAERPKGSFSTLEIQRTEQGDSAMYLCASSLGQGGQPQHFGDGTRLSIL.

The chain couples TRBV7-2 to TRBJ2-6; TRBD2 matches at 13 bases. V gave up 5 bases and J gave up 3 bases; unmatched junction bases: 7. The CDR3 runs to 18 residues. The germline V gene has CDR1 SGHTA and CDR2 FQGNSA. CDR3 nucleotides: TGTGCCAGCAGCCGCTGGACTAGCGGGGGCGGTGGGGCCAACGTCCTGACTTTC. It translates to CASSRWTSGGGGANVLTF.

This chain uses TRBV28 with TRBJ2-7; TRBD1 matches 7 bases. The junction had 2 bases not matched to a gene; V was cut back by 3 bases and J by 6 bases. The CDR3 sequence is 12 residues long. Germline V gives CDR1 MDHEN, CDR2 SYDVKM. Here the CDR3 DNA reads TGTGCCAGCAGTTTGACAGGGCTCGAGCAGTACTTC. Amino acid sequence: CASSLTGLEQYF.

The CDR3 spells CATLPRDKDTGELFF. The CDR3 DNA reads as TGTGCCACCCTTCCCCGGGACAAAGACACCGGGGAGCTGTTTTTT. The chain combines TRBV6-6 with TRBJ2-2, with D possibly TRBD1 on 6 matching bases. The CDR3 covers 15 residues. The germline gives CDR1 MNHNY, CDR2 SVGAGI (reference sequence). With 10 bases removed from V and 3 bases from J, the gap between germline ends came to 18 bases.

The genes are TRBV19 and TRBJ1-1; perhaps TRBD1 as D (5 bases). CDR3 size: 16 residues. Per the germline V gene, CDR1 is LNHDA and CDR2 is SQIVND (reference sequence). Trimming stripped 6 bases from V and 1 base from J, with 18 bases between. The DNA for the CDR3 is TGTGCCAGTAGCCCGGGGGTGGGGCGCACGAACACTGAAGCTTTCTTT. Amino acids: CASSPGVGRTNTEAFF.

The rearrangement links TRBV5-4 to TRBJ1-1; D not resolved. V was shortened by 4 bases and J by 1 base, with 8 bases between the two germline ends. This CDR3 spans 13 amino acids. Per germline, CDR1 SGHNT and CDR2 YYREEE (reference sequence). Here the CDR3 reads CASSKTGNTEAFF. CDR3 DNA sequence: TGTGCCAGCAGCAAGACGGGGAACACTGAAGCTTTCTTT.

The genes are TRBV27 and TRBJ2-1, with TRBD2 matching over 7 bases. Germline V CDR1 and CDR2: MNHEY, SMNVEV (reference sequence). After removal of 3 bases from V and 5 bases from J, the junction contained 7 bases not matched to a gene. This CDR3 spans 15 amino acids. The CDR3: CASSFQAGINNEQFF. CDR3 DNA: TGTGCCAGCAGTTTCCAAGCGGGGATTAACAATGAGCAGTTCTTC.

The table lists this clone with a few counts. The J gene is TRBJ2-3, the V gene TRBV19, with 9 bases lining up with TRBD2. V trimming: 3 bases; J trimming: 5 bases; junction bases outside the gene matches: 6. Germline loops: CDR1 LNHDA, CDR2 SQIVND (reference sequence). The CDR3 sequence is 15 residues long. CDR3 nucleotides: TGTGCCAGTAGTATCGGTAGCGGGAGTATAGATACGCAGTATTTT. Its translation: CASSIGSGSIDTQYF.

The rearrangement joins TRBV12-5 to TRBJ1-2, with D possibly being TRBD1 (6 bases). CDR1 and CDR2 from the germline V gene are LGHNT and FRNRAP. Trimming left V 6 bases short and J 8 bases short, with 16 bases between. The CDR3 spans 13 residues. CDR3 bases: TGTGCTAGTGGCCCTGAGACAGGAAGAGGCTACACCTTC. This sequence encodes CASGPETGRGYTF. Full variable domain (outside the CDR3, taken from reference TRBV12-5 and TRBJ1-2): DARVTQTPRHKVTEMGQEVTMRCQPILGHNTVFWYRQTMMQGLELLAYFRNRAPLDDSGMPKDRFSAEMPDATLATLKIQPSEPRDSAVYFCASGPETGRGYTFGSGTRLTVV.

The J gene is TRBJ1-2, the V gene TRBV9, with 10 bases matching TRBD1. The CDR3 is 14 amino acids. Germline CDR1 is SGDLS and CDR2 is YYNGEE. V was pared by 3 bases and J by 8 bases, with 7 bases of the junction left unmatched. CDR3 nucleotides: TGTGCCAGCAGCGCTGACAGGGGGCACCGGGGCTACACCTTC. It codes for CASSADRGHRGYTF.

This sequence joins TRBV10-3 and TRBJ2-2; D not resolved. Germline V gene lookup returns CDR1 ENHRY and CDR2 SYGVKD. The CDR3 is 14 amino acids. The V end lost 2 bases, the J end lost 3 bases, and 7 bases lay between the germline ends. CDR3 sequence reads: CAISENRDTGELFF. The CDR3 coding sequence is TGTGCCATCAGTGAGAACAGAGACACCGGGGAGCTGTTTTTT.

The chain couples TRBV5-6 to TRBJ1-1, with no clear D. V was cut by 0 bases and J by 1 base, with 4 bases left in between. The CDR3 length is 13 residues. Germline CDR1 and CDR2: SGHDT and YYEEEE. This CDR3 is CASSLGANTEAFF. The CDR3 DNA reads TGTGCCAGCAGCTTGGGCGCGAACACTGAAGCTTTCTTT.

This clone was recorded once. The chain recombines TRBV7-9 with TRBJ2-6; 7 bases match TRBD1. The CDR3 runs to 19 residues. Germline trimming cut 5 bases from V and 2 bases from J; bases unmatched to any gene: 15. Germline CDR1 SEHNR, CDR2 FQNEAQ (reference sequence). CDR3 DNA: TGTGCCAGCAGCCAGCAGACCGAAGCCAGGGGGACTGGGGCCAACGTCCTGACTTTC. Its translation: CASSQQTEARGTGANVLTF.

Here the CDR3 reads CASSGRGLEQETQYF. In DNA, the CDR3 is TGTGCCAGCAGTGGGAGGGGTCTAGAGCAAGAGACCCAGTACTTC. The chain links TRBV6-1 to TRBJ2-5, with a possible D match to TRBD2 (6 bases). The CDR3 is 15 residues long. The V end was cut by 4 bases, the J end by 2 bases, with 14 bases between. Germline V gives CDR1 MNHNS, CDR2 SASEGT.

This chain links TRBV7-8 with TRBJ1-6; TRBD1 is a possible D gene (5 bases). Looked up from germline, CDR1 is SGHVS and CDR2 is FQNEAQ. Trimming took 1 base from V and 6 from J, leaving 10 bases between them. The CDR3 extends over 15 amino acids. The CDR3 is CASSLGARANSPLHF. In nucleotides, the CDR3 is TGTGCCAGCAGCTTAGGTGCCAGGGCTAATTCACCCCTCCACTTT.

V gene TRBV7-3 combines with J gene TRBJ2-3; the match to TRBD2 covers 9 bases. This CDR3 is built from 15 residues. V was pared by 2 bases and J by 1 base, with 1 base of the junction left unmatched. Germline-derived CDR1 and CDR2 are SGHTA and FQGTGA. CDR3 nucleotides: TGTGCCAGCAGCTTACTAGCGGGGCGCACAGATACGCAGTATTTT. Amino acid sequence: CASSLLAGRTDTQYF.

Concerning this clone itself: Relative to the germline gene, one junction end is altered; a read error may explain this. The V call is TRBV28, the J call TRBJ2-6, with 7 bases lining up with TRBD1. Germline CDR1 reads MDHEN; CDR2 reads SYDVKM. This CDR3 spans 16 amino acids. The DNA for the CDR3 is TGTGCCAGCAGTCATGGGACAGCCTCTGGGGCCAACGGCCTGACTTTC. Translation gives CASSHGTASGANGLTF.

The chain is built from TRBV7-9 and TRBJ1-6, with TRBD1 matching over 8 bases. The CDR3 loop spans 16 amino acids. CDR1 is SEHNR, CDR2 FQNEAQ, per germline (reference sequence). The V segment lost 5 bases and the J segment 6 bases; nucleotides outside the gene matches: 9. The chain's CDR3 is CASSNYRGNLNSPLHF. Here the CDR3 DNA reads TGTGCCAGCAGCAACTACAGGGGGAACCTTAATTCACCCCTCCACTTT. Supplemented by reference TRBV7-9 and TRBJ1-6, the full variable domain reads DTGVSQNPRHKITKRGQNVTFRCDPISEHNRLYWYRQTLGQGPEFLTYFQNEAQLEKSRLLSDRFSAERPKGSFSTLEIQRTEQGDSAMYLCASSNYRGNLNSPLHFGNGTRLTVT.

This clone turned up a few times. This chain connects TRBV6-5 to TRBJ2-7; the D gene is possibly TRBD1 (6 bases). Trimming stripped 0 bases from V and 4 bases from J, with 16 bases between. Germline V CDR1 and CDR2: MNHEY, SVGAGI. This CDR3 comprises 16 residues. Here the CDR3 DNA reads TGTGCCAGCAGTTACTCGACCCCCTCTACAGGGTACGAGCAGTACTTC. Translating it yields CASSYSTPSTGYEQYF.

The V gene is TRBV5-1, the J gene TRBJ2-2; D is perhaps TRBD1 (6 bases). The CDR3 has 15 amino acids. Trimming cost V 1 base and J 1 base, with 8 bases left between them. The germline V gene has CDR1 SGHRS and CDR2 YFSETQ. CDR3: CASSLRDKNTGELFF. CDR3 DNA sequence: TGCGCCAGCAGCTTGAGGGACAAGAACACCGGGGAGCTGTTTTTT.

The V and J genes are TRBV9 and TRBJ2-3; 7 nucleotides align to TRBD2. The CDR3 is 14 residues long. With V trimmed by 3 bases and J by 6 bases, 7 bases remained unmatched. Germline-derived CDR1 and CDR2 are SGDLS and YYNGEE. The CDR3 DNA reads TGTGCCAGCAGCGGAGGACTAGAGAATGATACGCAGTATTTT. The encoded protein is CASSGGLENDTQYF.

V and J are TRBV5-1 and TRBJ2-3; D not resolved. The CDR3 is 15 amino acids. Trimming took off 0 bases at V and 2 bases at J, with 10 bases between the two ends. Germline CDR1 is SGHRS and CDR2 is YFSETQ. The CDR3 coding sequence is TGCGCCAGCAGCTTGGAAGAGCTAGTCACAGATACGCAGTATTTT. It translates to CASSLEELVTDTQYF.

The chain links TRBV7-8 to TRBJ2-4; tentatively, D is TRBD2 (5 bases). This CDR3 comprises 17 residues. Germline values: CDR1 SGHVS, CDR2 FQNEAQ. Trimming pared 5 bases from V and 0 bases from J, leaving 17 bases between. In DNA, the CDR3 is TGTGCCAGCAGCCAGGAGGCGTACAACCAAGCCAAAAACATTCAGTACTTC. Translation: CASSQEAYNQAKNIQYF.

This clone was detected only a few times. J is TRBJ2-7 and V is TRBV30, with a weak D call TRBD1 (5 bases). V lost 6 bases to trimming and J lost 6 bases, with 9 bases between them. CDR1 is GTSNPN, CDR2 SVGIG, per germline (reference sequence). The CDR3 is made up of 10 amino acids. CDR3 in DNA: TGTGCCTGCCTTGGGGCCGAGCAGTACTTC. Translating it yields CACLGAEQYF.

This clone is a singleton in its sample. V and J are TRBV6-5 and TRBJ2-3; D may be TRBD2 (6 bases). Germline V gene lookup returns CDR1 MNHEY and CDR2 SVGAGI. The V and J ends lost 2 bases and 11 bases respectively, with 11 bases between them. The CDR3 has 12 residues. This CDR3 is CASSYVGGVQYF. The CDR3 bases are TGTGCCAGCAGTTACGTGGGCGGGGTGCAGTATTTT.

The chain recombines TRBV1 with TRBJ2-3; the table's D call, TRBD2, was not checked against the DNA. TRBV1 is described as a pseudogene. The CDR3 contains 14 residues. The CDR3 reads CTSSRAGDTDTQYF. DNA for the CDR3: TGCACCAGCTCGCGAGCGGGGGACACAGATACGCAGTATTTT.

The J gene is TRBJ2-2, the V gene TRBV7-9, with 13 positions matching TRBD2. J lost 8 bases, V lost 5 bases, and 11 bases had no gene match. The germline gives CDR1 SEHNR, CDR2 FQNEAQ (reference sequence). The length of the CDR3 is 17 residues. The CDR3 nucleotides are TGTGCCAGCAGCCGGACTACTGGGACTAGCGGGACGGGGGAGCTGTTTTTT. Its protein product is CASSRTTGTSGTGELFF. Based on the CDR3 plus reference TRBV7-9 and TRBJ2-2, the full variable domain is DTGVSQNPRHKITKRGQNVTFRCDPISEHNRLYWYRQTLGQGPEFLTYFQNEAQLEKSRLLSDRFSAERPKGSFSTLEIQRTEQGDSAMYLCASSRTTGTSGTGELFFGEGSRLTVL.

This chain joins TRBV7-5 and TRBJ1-2; TRBD1 was called by the table and not checked on the DNA. TRBV7-5 is described as a pseudogene. This CDR3 has 13 residues. The CDR3 DNA is TGTGCCAGAAGCCCCCCTACAGGGAATGGCTACACCTTC. Translation gives CARSPPTGNGYTF.

The chain combines TRBV7-2 with TRBJ2-1; D gene unclear. The CDR3 consists of 14 residues. Trimming left V 5 bases short and J 0 bases short, with 8 bases between. CDR1 is SGHTA and CDR2 is FQGNSA in the germline V gene. This CDR3 is CASSPPSSYNEQFF. CDR3 in DNA: TGTGCCAGCAGCCCCCCCAGCTCCTACAATGAGCAGTTCTTC.

The chain uses TRBV21-1 and TRBJ1-3; the D call TRBD1 from the table was never checked on the DNA. TRBV21-1 is a pseudogene. The CDR3 has 14 residues. CDR3 sequence reads: CASSAGRDRGTIYF. The CDR3 region has the DNA TGTGCCAGCAGCGCCGGTCGGGACAGGGGAACCATATATTTT.